A single sample gave rise to the 17 T cell receptor beta chains below, sequenced in a study of blood T cell repertoires in COVID-19. The data were produced by immunoSEQ multiplex PCR, yet TCRdb's version contains in-frame clones alone and is incomplete. This table has over 85,000 clones, around 84% appearing once. Sequenced sample: peripheral blood. These receptors came from a man aged 35 to 55 with acute or convalescent COVID-19.

The genes are TRBV9 and TRBJ2-1; the D gene is possibly TRBD1 (6 bases). Germline V gene sequence: CDR1 SGDLS, CDR2 YYNGEE. The V and J ends lost 4 bases and 7 bases respectively, with 21 bases between them. The CDR3 covers 16 residues. The CDR3 sequence: CASSPQGTIWGNEQFF. Here the CDR3 DNA reads TGTGCCAGCAGCCCCCAGGGGACGATCTGGGGGAATGAGCAGTTCTTC.

The V gene is TRBV2, the J gene TRBJ1-5, with TRBD1 matching 7 bases. Germline V gives CDR1 SNHLY, CDR2 FYNNEI. The ends lost 5 bases at V and 7 bases at J; junction bases unmatched: 5. The CDR3 spans 13 residues. This CDR3 reads CASSRGRGQPQHF. Here the CDR3 DNA reads TGTGCCAGCAGTAGGGGGCGCGGGCAGCCCCAGCATTTT.

The chain uses TRBV7-9 and TRBJ2-1; 9 nucleotides agree with TRBD1. V was pared by 5 bases and J by 5 bases, with 7 bases of the junction left unmatched. The CDR3 runs 15 residues. Germline CDR1 and CDR2: SEHNR and FQNEAQ (reference sequence). The CDR3 DNA reads as TGTGCCAGCAGCCAAGGGGACAGGGAACACAATGAGCAGTTCTTC. Translated, it gives CASSQGDREHNEQFF.

This clone was picked up one time. V and J are TRBV7-2 and TRBJ2-1, with 9 bases matching TRBD2. Germline V gene lookup returns CDR1 SGHTA and CDR2 FQGNSA. With 5 bases clipped from V and 3 bases from J, the junction kept 8 bases outside the gene matches. The CDR3 sequence is 16 residues long. The CDR3 spells CASSPRGTSFYNEQFF. The CDR3 DNA reads TGTGCCAGCAGCCCGCGAGGGACTAGCTTCTACAATGAGCAGTTCTTC. Variable domain in full (rest from reference TRBV7-2 and TRBJ2-1): GAGVSQSPSNKVTEKGKDVELRCDPISGHTALYWYRQSLGQGLEFLIYFQGNSAPDKSGLPSDRFSAERTGGSVSTLTIQRTQQEDSAVYLCASSPRGTSFYNEQFFGPGTRLTVL.

This clone has a handful of counts. This chain links TRBV21-1 with TRBJ1-6. TRBV21-1 is described as a pseudogene. CDR3 length: 16 residues. Here the CDR3 DNA reads TGTGCCAGCAGCAAAGAAGGGGGGGCGCGGAATTCACCCCTCCACTTT. Protein: CASSKEGGARNSPLHF.

The chain has TRBV29-1 and TRBJ1-5, with TRBD1 identical over 7 bases. Per the germline V gene, CDR1 is SQVTM and CDR2 is ANQGSEA. J was trimmed by 3 bases and V by 6 bases; bases with no gene match: 5. CDR3 length equals 13 residues. The CDR3 nucleotides read TGCAGCGTCGGTGACAGGGCCAATCAGCCCCAGCATTTT. This sequence encodes CSVGDRANQPQHF. The full variable domain, rest sourced from reference TRBV29-1 and TRBJ1-5, is SAVISQKPSRDICQRGTSLTIQCQVDSQVTMMFWYRQQPGQSLTLIATANQGSEATYESGFVIDKFPISRPNLTFSTLTVSNMSPEDSSIYLCSVGDRANQPQHFGDGTRLSIL.

This rearrangement joins TRBV7-9 to TRBJ1-6; 7 bases match TRBD1. CDR3 length: 14 amino acids. The V segment lost 4 bases and the J segment 7 bases; nucleotides outside the gene matches: 4. The germline V gene has CDR1 SEHNR and CDR2 FQNEAQ (reference sequence). CDR3 sequence reads: CASSSQQGNSPLHF. CDR3 in DNA: TGTGCCAGCAGCTCCCAACAGGGGAATTCACCCCTCCACTTT. The full variable domain, rest sourced from reference TRBV7-9 and TRBJ1-6, is DTGVSQNPRHKITKRGQNVTFRCDPISEHNRLYWYRQTLGQGPEFLTYFQNEAQLEKSRLLSDRFSAERPKGSFSTLEIQRTEQGDSAMYLCASSSQQGNSPLHFGNGTRLTVT.

The genes are TRBV3-1 (or the pseudogene TRBV3-2) and TRBJ2-1; maybe TRBD2 (6 bases). The CDR3 is 17 amino acids. CDR1 is LGHDT, CDR2 YNNKEL, per germline (reference sequence). The V end was cut by 0 bases, the J end by 0 bases, with 12 bases between. CDR3 in amino acids: CASSQDRWEASYNEQFF. The DNA for the CDR3 is TGTGCCAGCAGCCAAGACAGGTGGGAGGCCTCCTACAATGAGCAGTTCTTC.

J is TRBJ2-7 and V is TRBV29-1, with D perhaps matching TRBD1 (6 bases). The CDR3 extends over 13 amino acids. Trimming shortened V by 5 bases and J by 3 bases, and 14 bases separated the two germline ends. Germline V lookup: CDR1 SQVTM, CDR2 ANQGSEA. The CDR3: CSVTIDRNYEQYF. The CDR3, as DNA: TGCAGCGTTACTATAGACAGGAACTACGAGCAGTACTTC.

The chain combines TRBV19 with TRBJ1-2, with D maybe TRBD1 (6 bases). The CDR3 runs to 13 residues. Germline V gene lookup returns CDR1 LNHDA and CDR2 SQIVND (reference sequence). V lost 2 bases and J 5 bases, leaving 9 bases between the germline ends. This CDR3 is CASSIRGGYGYTF. The CDR3 region has the DNA TGTGCCAGTAGTATACGAGGGGGTTATGGCTACACCTTC.

The chain links TRBV20-1 to TRBJ1-1; a weak D match, TRBD1 (5 bases). The length of the CDR3 is 13 residues. Germline V gene data show CDR1 as DFQATT and CDR2 as SNEGSKA (reference sequence). The germline V and J ends were trimmed by 3 bases and 3 bases, with 11 bases remaining between them. The CDR3 nucleotides are TGCAGTGCTAGTAGGGGCAGGGACACTGAAGCTTTCTTT. Its translation is CSASRGRDTEAFF.

This chain connects TRBV29-1 to TRBJ2-2; 8 bases agree with TRBD2. Unmatched junction bases numbered 4, after V lost 6 bases and J lost 7 bases. The CDR3 extends over 12 amino acids. Germline V gene lookup returns CDR1 SQVTM and CDR2 ANQGSEA. The CDR3 protein is CSVDREGGELFF. For the CDR3, the DNA is TGCAGCGTCGACCGGGAGGGCGGGGAGCTGTTTTTT.

The rearrangement links TRBV9 to TRBJ2-3; the match to TRBD1 covers 10 bases. This CDR3 comprises 16 residues. The germline V gene has CDR1 SGDLS and CDR2 YYNGEE. J lost 1 base, V lost 4 bases, and 6 bases had no gene match. This CDR3 reads CASSPPGTGGTDTQYF. In DNA, the CDR3 is TGTGCCAGCAGCCCTCCGGGGACAGGGGGCACAGATACGCAGTATTTT.

This clone is a singleton in its sample. V gene TRBV7-8 combines with J gene TRBJ1-2; 7 bases fit TRBD1. Trimming took 0 bases from V and 6 from J; bases not matched to a gene: 4. The CDR3 length is 14 residues. CDR1 is SGHVS and CDR2 is FQNEAQ in the germline V gene. Here the CDR3 reads CASSLAGGVDGYTF. The CDR3 nucleotides read TGTGCCAGCAGCTTAGCAGGGGGCGTCGATGGCTACACCTTC. The full variable domain, rest sourced from reference TRBV7-8 and TRBJ1-2, is GAGVSQSPRYKVAKRGQDVALRCDPISGHVSLFWYQQALGQGPEFLTYFQNEAQLDKSGLPSDRFFAERPEGSVSTLKIQRTQQEDSAVYLCASSLAGGVDGYTFGSGTRLTVV.

The chain recombines TRBV6-2 or TRBV6-3 with TRBJ2-2; D is possibly TRBD1 (6 bases). Germline CDR1 reads MNHEY; CDR2 reads SVGEGT. The CDR3 has 14 residues. Trimming removed 6 bases at V and 5 bases at J, with 13 bases between. CDR3 amino acids: CASSLRGSTGELFF. CDR3 DNA: TGTGCCAGCAGCCTCAGGGGTTCTACCGGGGAGCTGTTTTTT.

The chain uses TRBV27 and TRBJ1-5; D is possibly TRBD1 (5 bases). The CDR3 runs 15 residues. V gave up 1 base and J gave up 7 bases, with 14 bases separating them. CDR1 MNHEY and CDR2 SMNVEV come from the germline V gene (reference sequence). The CDR3 DNA sequence: TGTGCCAGCAGTTTATACCCGGGCTCAGGGCAGCCCCAGCATTTT. It encodes CASSLYPGSGQPQHF.

This chain uses TRBV9 with TRBJ1-6, with D perhaps TRBD1 (6 bases). This CDR3 contains 14 residues. Germline CDR1 and CDR2: SGDLS and YYNGEE. With 4 bases removed from V and 11 bases from J, the gap between germline ends came to 16 bases. Written as DNA, the CDR3 is TGTGCCAGCAGCCCCCAGGGGCCCGGGACACCCCTCCACTTT. Protein sequence: CASSPQGPGTPLHF.